The 10 T cell receptor beta chains below come from one sample, sequenced in a study of CD8 T cells in Susac syndrome. Random hexamers were used to reverse transcribe an amount of about 0.5 to 1 ug RNA. TCRdb re-called the immunoSEQ multiplex PCR reads with MiXCR, one entry per CDR3 protein. The repertoire holds roughly 75,000 distinct CDR3 sequences, with roughly 93% as singletons. Source material: CD4+ T cells from PBMCs. The receptors stem from a human donor with Susac syndrome.

In this sample, this clonotype turned up a few times. The chain carries TRBV7-9 and TRBJ1-1; D uncertain. Germline CDR1 SEHNR, CDR2 FQNEAQ (reference sequence). V shed 1 base and J shed 7 bases, with 7 bases lying between them. CDR3 length: 12 amino acids. Here the CDR3 reads CASSLVGLEAFF. The CDR3 bases are TGTGCCAGCAGCTTAGTCGGGCTTGAAGCTTTCTTT.

This sequence joins TRBV20-1 and TRBJ2-7; 11 positions agree with TRBD1. J was trimmed by 7 bases and V by 4 bases; bases with no gene match: 9. From germline, CDR1 is DFQATT and CDR2 SNEGSKA (reference sequence). The CDR3 sequence is 14 residues long. CDR3 in amino acids: CSAIYPGQGGEQYF. DNA of the CDR3: TGCAGTGCTATCTATCCGGGACAGGGGGGAGAGCAGTACTTC.

The CDR3 DNA is TGCAGTGCCCACCTTCAGGGGTACGGCTACAATGAGCAGTTCTTC. It encodes CSAHLQGYGYNEQFF. The V gene is TRBV20-1, the J gene TRBJ2-1; TRBD1 might be the D (6 bases). This CDR3 region has 15 residues. CDR1 is DFQATT, CDR2 SNEGSKA, per germline (reference sequence). V lost 6 bases, J lost 3 bases, and 18 bases lay in between.

The genes are TRBV6-2 or TRBV6-3 and TRBJ1-5, with 8 bases identical to TRBD1. CDR3 length: 17 amino acids. The J segment lost 3 bases and the V segment lost 1 base, leaving 8 bases of the junction unmatched. From germline, CDR1 is MNHEY and CDR2 SVGEGT. Here the CDR3 DNA reads TGTGCCAGCAGTTACTTAACCGGGACAGGCTACAATCAGCCCCAGCATTTT. Protein sequence: CASSYLTGTGYNQPQHF.

The rearrangement joins TRBV9 to TRBJ2-7; TRBD2 matches 9 bases. V lost 0 bases, J lost 2 bases, and 6 bases stayed unmatched. The CDR3 loop spans 16 amino acids. Per the germline V gene, CDR1 is SGDLS and CDR2 is YYNGEE. In DNA form, the CDR3 reads TGTGCCAGCAGCGTAGGGGAGATAGCGGGGGCCTACGAGCAGTACTTC. Protein: CASSVGEIAGAYEQYF.

This clonotype came up once. The chain uses TRBV4-1 and TRBJ1-2, with 11 bases that match TRBD1. The CDR3 runs to 16 residues. Trimming removed 3 bases from V and 5 bases from J; junction bases left unmatched: 8. Germline V gene lookup returns CDR1 MGHRA and CDR2 YSYEKL. The CDR3 nucleotides are TGCGCCAGCAGCCATTCTTCCGGGACAGGGGGTTATGGCTACACCTTC. This gives the protein CASSHSSGTGGYGYTF.

The genes are TRBV5-1 and TRBJ1-1; TRBD1 is a possible D gene (5 bases). The CDR3 contains 13 residues. The germline gives CDR1 SGHRS, CDR2 YFSETQ. Trimming cost V 5 bases and J 1 base, with 9 bases left between them. CDR3 DNA: TGCGCCAGCAGTTCCCAGGGGAACACTGAAGCTTTCTTT. It is translated as CASSSQGNTEAFF.

The rearrangement uses TRBV6-2 or TRBV6-3 and TRBJ2-1; a weak D match, TRBD1 (5 bases). CDR3 length: 15 amino acids. Trimming took 5 bases from V and 6 from J, leaving 17 bases between them. Germline values: CDR1 MNHEY, CDR2 SVGEGT. CDR3 residues: CASSDRQIRANEQFF. CDR3 DNA: TGTGCCAGCAGTGACCGACAGATACGGGCCAATGAGCAGTTCTTC.

This clonotype has a single count. CDR3 sequence (DNA): TGTGCCAGCAGCTCACGACAGGGGGCCTACGAGCAGTACTTC. Amino acids: CASSSRQGAYEQYF. This chain connects TRBV5-4 to TRBJ2-7; 9 nucleotides align to TRBD1. The CDR3 is made up of 14 amino acids. Germline CDR1 SGHNT, CDR2 YYREEE (reference sequence). Unmatched junction bases numbered 3, after V lost 3 bases and J lost 2 bases.

The chain recombines TRBV6-2 or TRBV6-3 with TRBJ2-2; D perhaps matches TRBD1 (6 bases). This CDR3 has 15 amino acids. Trimming took 10 bases from V and 0 from J, leaving 15 bases between them. CDR1 is MNHEY, CDR2 SVGEGT, per germline. The chain's CDR3 is CATRPGQSNTGELFF. The CDR3 DNA reads TGTGCCACCCGACCGGGACAATCGAACACCGGGGAGCTGTTTTTT.